The 15 T cell receptor beta chains presented below share a single source sample, sequenced in a study of metastatic and nonmetastatic thyroid tumors. TCRdb reanalyzed the PCR reads with MiXCR. This sample has approximately 28,000 clones, with around a quarter found just once. Treatment of any kind had been given to no patient before thyroid surgery. The sequencing input was blood. The receptors stem from a female donor with papillary thyroid cancer or a benign thyroid nodule (not recorded which). Some clones in this sample may be carry-over from other donors' samples.

This clone was recorded a few times. The rearrangement links TRBV12-3 or TRBV12-4 to TRBJ2-3, with D maybe TRBD1 (6 bases). Trimming pared 6 bases from V and 6 bases from J, leaving 16 bases between. CDR3 length: 14 residues. The CDR3 is CASSPGQPCDTQYF. The DNA for the CDR3 is TGTGCCAGCAGCCCCGGACAGCCCTGTGATACGCAGTATTTT.

This clone was counted ten times or more. The chain carries TRBV2 and TRBJ2-1; no clear D gene. The V gene's germline CDR1 is SNHLY and CDR2 FYNNEI. Trimming took 1 base from V and 8 from J, leaving 12 bases between them. The CDR3 is 14 amino acids. CDR3 sequence (DNA): TGTGCCAGCAGTGAAGTTAATGGAGTGGATGAGCAGTTCTTC. Protein product: CASSEVNGVDEQFF.

This clone is medium-sized by share. CDR3 residues: CASSYSMSSDTQYF. CDR3 coding DNA: TGTGCCAGCAGTTACTCGATGTCGTCGGATACGCAGTATTTT. The V and J genes are TRBV6-2 or TRBV6-3 and TRBJ2-3; D not certain. This CDR3 spans 14 amino acids. Germline CDR1 and CDR2: MNHEY and SVGEGT. V was cut by 0 bases and J by 6 bases, with 10 bases left in between.

The J gene is TRBJ1-3, the V gene TRBV7-2; D ambiguous. V lost 3 bases, J lost 2 bases, and 2 bases lay in between. Germline V CDR1 and CDR2: SGHTA, FQGNSA. The CDR3 has 12 residues. CDR3: CASSFPGNTIYF. The CDR3 region has the DNA TGTGCCAGCAGCTTTCCTGGAAACACCATATATTTT.

The sample holds many counts of this clone. The chain employs TRBV7-7 and TRBJ2-2, with TRBD1 identical over 8 bases. This CDR3 region has 17 residues. With 5 bases clipped from V and 1 base from J, the junction kept 9 bases outside the gene matches. CDR1 and CDR2 (germline): SSHAT, FNYEAQ (reference sequence). CDR3 in DNA: TGTGCCAGCAGCCGGTATACAGGGGGATGGAACACCGGGGAGCTGTTTTTT. As protein: CASSRYTGGWNTGELFF. Filled out from reference TRBV7-7 and TRBJ2-2, the complete variable domain reads GAGVSQSPRYKVTKRGQDVTLRCDPISSHATLYWYQQALGQGPEFLTYFNYEAQPDKSGLPSDRFSAERPEGSISTLTIQRTEQRDSAMYRCASSRYTGGWNTGELFFGEGSRLTVL.

Note on this clone: At one end, the junction sequence differs from germline, possibly due to a read error. The rearrangement joins TRBV11-2 to TRBJ2-1; TRBD2 is a possible D gene (5 bases). The CDR3 length is 15 residues. The germline CDR1 and CDR2 sequences are SGHAT and FQNNGV. CDR3 sequence: CASSPNRFTSNEQFF. CDR3 nucleotide sequence: TGTGCCAGCAGCCCTAACCGATTTACTAGTAATGAGCAATTCTTC.

This clone was observed at least ten times. The genes are TRBV4-1 and TRBJ1-1, with D unresolved. Looked up from germline, CDR1 is MGHRA and CDR2 is YSYEKL. The CDR3 is 16 residues long. The V end lost 3 bases, the J end lost 1 base, and 15 bases lay between the germline ends. The CDR3 DNA sequence: TGCGCCAGCAGCCATCCCCCGCGGGAGGAGAACACTGAAGCTTTCTTT. Residues: CASSHPPREENTEAFF.

This clone was detected a few times. V gene TRBV27 combines with J gene TRBJ2-3, with D tentatively TRBD2 (5 bases). In germline, CDR1 is MNHEY, CDR2 SMNVEV (reference sequence). This CDR3 is 16 amino acids long. V was cut by 2 bases and J by 8 bases, with 20 bases left in between. The CDR3 is CASSLIGVYRRGTQYF. CDR3 nucleotide sequence: TGTGCCAGCAGTTTAATCGGGGTGTACCGGCGAGGTACGCAGTATTTT.

This clone was detected many times. One base away lies a much larger clone, so this may be a sequencing read error. This rearrangement joins TRBV27 to TRBJ2-7; D unresolved. Germline V gene lookup returns CDR1 MNHEY and CDR2 SMNVEV (reference sequence). This CDR3 region has 14 residues. V lost 5 bases and J lost 0, with 11 bases in between. Here the CDR3 reads CASSRRAPSYEQYF. The CDR3 DNA follows: TGTGCCAGCAGTCGACGAGCCCCCTCCTACGAGCAGTACTTC.

This clone has a count of ten or more. This sequence joins TRBV2 and TRBJ1-1; no definite D call. Germline V gene lookup returns CDR1 SNHLY and CDR2 FYNNEI. Trimming removed 7 bases from V and 3 bases from J, with 9 bases in between. The length of the CDR3 is 12 residues. This CDR3 is CASTNPDTEAFF. The CDR3 DNA follows: TGTGCCAGCACCAACCCGGACACTGAAGCTTTCTTT.

This clone was observed at least ten times. The J gene is TRBJ2-2, the V gene TRBV7-9; D tentatively reads TRBD1 or TRBD2 (5 bases each). The V end lost 4 bases, the J end lost 5 bases, and 14 bases lay between the germline ends. The CDR3 is 15 residues long. Germline V gene data show CDR1 as SEHNR and CDR2 as FQNEAQ (reference sequence). The CDR3 bases are TGTGCCAGCAGCTATCGGGACCACAGAACCGGGGAGCTGTTTTTT. Translation gives CASSYRDHRTGELFF.

This clone was counted only a few times. This sequence joins TRBV6-1 and TRBJ2-7; D not resolved. V was trimmed by 2 bases and J by 3 bases, leaving 11 bases between them. CDR3 length: 14 residues. CDR1 and CDR2 from the germline V gene are MNHNS and SASEGT. The CDR3 is CASSESLGIYEQYF. CDR3 DNA sequence: TGTGCCAGCAGTGAAAGCTTAGGAATCTACGAGCAGTACTTC.

This clone was seen repeatedly, ten times or more. The chain recombines TRBV28 with TRBJ2-5; perhaps D is TRBD1 or TRBD2 (6 bases each). The CDR3 has 22 residues. V gave up 1 base and J gave up 2 bases, with 32 bases separating them. Germline V CDR1 and CDR2: MDHEN, SYDVKM. The CDR3 sequence is CASSLLGRRGGSPSNSQETQYF. In DNA, the CDR3 is TGTGCCAGCAGTTTATTGGGGCGGAGAGGGGGGAGTCCATCGAACTCACAAGAGACCCAGTACTTC.

This chain's CDR3 is CASSQWDGNQPQHF. CDR3 DNA sequence: TGTGCCAGCAGTCAATGGGACGGCAATCAGCCCCAGCATTTT. This chain joins TRBV27 and TRBJ1-5; a weak D match, TRBD1 (5 bases). This CDR3 region has 14 residues. Germline-derived CDR1 and CDR2 are MNHEY and SMNVEV (reference sequence). Trimming stripped 5 bases from V and 2 bases from J, with 10 bases between.

The chain uses TRBV7-6 and TRBJ2-1; D gene unclear. In germline, CDR1 is SGHVS, CDR2 FNYEAQ. The CDR3 is 14 residues long. V dropped 1 base and J dropped 15 bases, with 19 bases sitting between them. This CDR3 reads CASSLEAAVKPGFF. DNA for the CDR3: TGTGCCAGCAGCTTAGAGGCGGCGGTCAAGCCTGGGTTCTTC.